The rows below give T cell receptor beta chains drawn from one sample of a study of blood T cell repertoires in COVID-19. Repertoires were generated with immunoSEQ multiplex PCR, while TCRdb's copy carries only in-frame clones and drops some. This table holds 200,000 to 300,000 clones, 80% to 85% found once. Specimen: peripheral blood. The receptors originated from a man aged 55 to 70 with acute or convalescent COVID-19. Both conserved end residues are part of each CDR3. The order of the fields is D gene, V gene, clone size, J gene, CDR3 DNA, CDR3 protein. D genes are given only for firm matches. The size entry is marked missing in some rows and otherwise reads once, few, many or a size class.

D gene: .
V gene: TRBV7-9
clone size: .
J gene: TRBJ2-6
CDR3 DNA: TGTGCCAGCAGCTTACGCCCCTATAGCTCTGGGGCCAACGTCCTGACTTTC
CDR3 protein: CASSLRPYSSGANVLTF

D gene: TRBD1
V gene: TRBV9
clone size: .
J gene: TRBJ2-1
CDR3 DNA: TGTGCCAGCAGCGAAACCGGGACAGCCTACAATGAGCAGTTCTTC
CDR3 protein: CASSETGTAYNEQFF

D gene: .
V gene: TRBV4-3
clone size: few
J gene: TRBJ1-2
CDR3 DNA: TGCGCCAGCAGCCAACTCCAGACAGGCACTAGGGGCTACACCTTC
CDR3 protein: CASSQLQTGTRGYTF

D gene: TRBD1
V gene: TRBV9
clone size: .
J gene: TRBJ2-6
CDR3 DNA: TGTGCCAGCAGCTCAAGGACAGGGGGCTTCGCTGGGGCCAACGTCCTGACTTTC
CDR3 protein: CASSSRTGGFAGANVLTF

D gene: .
V gene: TRBV4-2
clone size: once
J gene: TRBJ2-3
CDR3 DNA: TGTGCCAGCAGCCAAGCCCTCCAGACAGATACGCAGTATTTT
CDR3 protein: CASSQALQTDTQYF

D gene: .
V gene: TRBV7-2
clone size: .
J gene: TRBJ1-3
CDR3 DNA: TGTGCCAGCAGCCCTAACCGATTAGGACAGTGGACTGGAAACACCATATATTTT
CDR3 protein: CASSPNRLGQWTGNTIYF

D gene: .
V gene: TRBV19
clone size: many
J gene: TRBJ1-3
CDR3 DNA: TGTGCCAGTAGAACTACACAGGGATCAGCTGGAAACACCATATATTTT
CDR3 protein: CASRTTQGSAGNTIYF

D gene: .
V gene: TRBV7-3
clone size: .
J gene: TRBJ2-3
CDR3 DNA: TGTGCCAGCAGCTTAAGTCCTTCCACAGATACGCAGTATTTT
CDR3 protein: CASSLSPSTDTQYF

D gene: TRBD1
V gene: TRBV5-6
clone size: .
J gene: TRBJ1-2
CDR3 DNA: TGTGCCAGCAGCAGACAGGGGTTCAGCGATGGCTACACCTTC
CDR3 protein: CASSRQGFSDGYTF

D gene: .
V gene: TRBV9
clone size: .
J gene: TRBJ2-5
CDR3 DNA: TGTGCCAGCAGCGTAGGCGGTTCCCATGGCCAAGAGACCCAGTACTTC
CDR3 protein: CASSVGGSHGQETQYF

D gene: .
V gene: TRBV6-5
clone size: .
J gene: TRBJ2-1
CDR3 DNA: TGTGCCAGCAGCTGGGGACTCAACAATGAGCAGTTCTTC
CDR3 protein: CASSWGLNNEQFF

D gene: .
V gene: TRBV20-1
clone size: .
J gene: TRBJ2-1
CDR3 DNA: TGCAGTGCTAGAGATTTAAATGAGCAGTTCTTC
CDR3 protein: CSARDLNEQFF

D gene: TRBD1
V gene: TRBV11-2
clone size: .
J gene: TRBJ1-2
CDR3 DNA: TGTGCCAGCAGCTCGAGGACAGGGGGCAACTATGGCTACACCTTC
CDR3 protein: CASSSRTGGNYGYTF

D gene: TRBD2
V gene: TRBV6-2/TRBV6-3
clone size: .
J gene: TRBJ2-1
CDR3 DNA: TGTGCCAGCAGTTACTGGGTAGCGGGTTCAAACAATGAGCAGTTCTTC
CDR3 protein: CASSYWVAGSNNEQFF

D gene: .
V gene: TRBV10-2
clone size: .
J gene: TRBJ1-6
CDR3 DNA: TGCGCCAGCAGTGCCTACAGGGTGAAGGGCCCGGAACCCCTCCACTTT
CDR3 protein: CASSAYRVKGPEPLHF

D gene: .
V gene: TRBV10-2
clone size: few
J gene: TRBJ1-3
CDR3 DNA: TGCGCCAGCACCCCGACAGGTCTTTACTCTGGAAACACCATATATTTT
CDR3 protein: CASTPTGLYSGNTIYF

D gene: .
V gene: TRBV5-1
clone size: .
J gene: TRBJ2-3
CDR3 DNA: TGCGCCAGCAGCGCCGGACAGCCCGGGGATACGCAGTATTTT
CDR3 protein: CASSAGQPGDTQYF

D gene: TRBD2
V gene: TRBV14
clone size: once
J gene: TRBJ2-3
CDR3 DNA: TGTGCCAGCAGCCCTTTCGTAGCGGGAGGGACAGATACGCAGTATTTT
CDR3 protein: CASSPFVAGGTDTQYF

D gene: .
V gene: TRBV30
clone size: .
J gene: TRBJ1-6
CDR3 DNA: TGTGCCTGGATGGGCGGACAGTTCACCTCCTATAATTCACCCCTCCACTTT
CDR3 protein: CAWMGGQFTSYNSPLHF

D gene: TRBD1
V gene: TRBV12-3/TRBV12-4
clone size: .
J gene: TRBJ1-1
CDR3 DNA: TGTGCCAGCAATGGACAGGGTAAGACTGAAGCTTTCTTT
CDR3 protein: CASNGQGKTEAFF

D gene: TRBD1
V gene: TRBV27
clone size: few
J gene: TRBJ2-7
CDR3 DNA: TGTGCCAGCAGTTTATCGGCCGGGACAGTTATCTTC
CDR3 protein: CASSLSAGTVIF

D gene: .
V gene: TRBV28
clone size: .
J gene: TRBJ2-1
CDR3 DNA: TGTGCCAGCAGTTGGGCCGGCAGTGAGCAGTTCTTC
CDR3 protein: CASSWAGSEQFF

D gene: .
V gene: TRBV4-2
clone size: .
J gene: TRBJ2-7
CDR3 DNA: TGTGCCAGCAGCCAAGTAGAGGGTCAGAAACAACCCTACGAGCAGTACTTC
CDR3 protein: CASSQVEGQKQPYEQYF

D gene: .
V gene: TRBV23-1
clone size: .
J gene: TRBJ2-5
CDR3 DNA: TGCGCCAGCAGTCAAAGGCTCAGGGAACAAGAGACCCAGTACTTC
CDR3 protein: CASSQRLREQETQYF

D gene: TRBD2
V gene: TRBV7-3
clone size: .
J gene: TRBJ2-5
CDR3 DNA: TGTGCCAGCAGCTCAGGAAGCGGGAGGGCCCAAGAGACCCAGTACTTC
CDR3 protein: CASSSGSGRAQETQYF

D gene: TRBD2
V gene: TRBV27
clone size: .
J gene: TRBJ2-1
CDR3 DNA: TGTGCCAGCAGTTTAGCGGGAGGGGTCTGGAATGAGCAGTTCTTC
CDR3 protein: CASSLAGGVWNEQFF

D gene: .
V gene: TRBV28
clone size: .
J gene: TRBJ2-1
CDR3 DNA: TGTGCCAGCATTCAGGGCATCACCCTCTCAGGGTCGGATGAGCAGTTCTTC
CDR3 protein: CASIQGITLSGSDEQFF

D gene: TRBD2
V gene: TRBV7-9
clone size: once
J gene: TRBJ2-7
CDR3 DNA: TGTGCCAGCAGCTCTGAGGGGACTAACTACGAGCAGTACTTC
CDR3 protein: CASSSEGTNYEQYF

D gene: TRBD1
V gene: TRBV18
clone size: .
J gene: TRBJ1-4
CDR3 DNA: TGTGCCAGCTCATACGGAACTCTACAGGGGACAGTACAAACTAATGAAAAACTGTTTTTT
CDR3 protein: CASSYGTLQGTVQTNEKLFF

D gene: .
V gene: TRBV3-1/TRBV3-2
clone size: .
J gene: TRBJ2-7
CDR3 DNA: TGTGCCAGCAGCCTACGACAGGTAGGGTACGAGCAGTACTTC
CDR3 protein: CASSLRQVGYEQYF

D gene: TRBD1
V gene: TRBV19
clone size: .
J gene: TRBJ1-2
CDR3 DNA: TGTGCCAGTAGTACCCAGCCAAGACAGGGGGCGCTTGGCTACACCTTC
CDR3 protein: CASSTQPRQGALGYTF

D gene: TRBD1
V gene: TRBV3-1/TRBV3-2
clone size: .
J gene: TRBJ2-3
CDR3 DNA: TGTGCCAGCAGCCAAATTCCGGACAGGGTCACAGATACGCAGTATTTT
CDR3 protein: CASSQIPDRVTDTQYF

D gene: TRBD1
V gene: TRBV11-1
clone size: few
J gene: TRBJ1-1
CDR3 DNA: TGTGCCAGCAGCTTACAGGGGGCGCTGATGAACACTGAAGCTTTCTTT
CDR3 protein: CASSLQGALMNTEAFF

D gene: .
V gene: TRBV9
clone size: few
J gene: TRBJ1-1
CDR3 DNA: TGTGCCAGCAGCGGACAGCTCAACACTGAAGCTTTCTTT
CDR3 protein: CASSGQLNTEAFF

D gene: TRBD1
V gene: TRBV5-5
clone size: once
J gene: TRBJ2-7
CDR3 DNA: TGTGCCAGCAGACCGGGACAGGGTCTCTCCTACGAGCAGTACTTC
CDR3 protein: CASRPGQGLSYEQYF

D gene: TRBD2
V gene: TRBV4-2
clone size: .
J gene: TRBJ2-1
CDR3 DNA: TGTGCCAGCAGCCAAGATAGGGCGACTAGCGGGAACAATGAGCAGTTCTTC
CDR3 protein: CASSQDRATSGNNEQFF

D gene: .
V gene: TRBV7-3
clone size: once
J gene: TRBJ2-1
CDR3 DNA: TGTGCCAGCAGCTCCCGCGGTGCACACAATGAGCAGTTCTTC
CDR3 protein: CASSSRGAHNEQFF

D gene: TRBD1
V gene: TRBV11-2
clone size: .
J gene: TRBJ2-1
CDR3 DNA: TGTGCCAGCAGCTCGCTCGTCGGGACAGGAGCATACAATGAGCAGTTCTTC
CDR3 protein: CASSSLVGTGAYNEQFF

D gene: .
V gene: TRBV5-1
clone size: .
J gene: TRBJ1-4
CDR3 DNA: TGCGCCAGCAGCTTCGAACGGCCCGGCGGTGAAAAACTGTTTTTT
CDR3 protein: CASSFERPGGEKLFF

D gene: .
V gene: TRBV18
clone size: once
J gene: TRBJ2-1
CDR3 DNA: TGTGCCAGCTCACCACCGGTCCCCGGGGAGGAGCAGTTCTTC
CDR3 protein: CASSPPVPGEEQFF

D gene: .
V gene: TRBV30
clone size: .
J gene: TRBJ2-1
CDR3 DNA: TGTGCCTGGAGTTCCGGGGGTGGTGAGCAGTTCTTC
CDR3 protein: CAWSSGGGEQFF

D gene: .
V gene: TRBV15
clone size: .
J gene: TRBJ1-5
CDR3 DNA: TGTGCCACCAGCACGGGGGAGGGTCAGCCCCAGCATTTT
CDR3 protein: CATSTGEGQPQHF

D gene: TRBD1
V gene: TRBV5-4
clone size: .
J gene: TRBJ1-3
CDR3 DNA: TGTGCCAGCAGCTCCGGACAGGGCGCCGGAAACACCATATATTTT
CDR3 protein: CASSSGQGAGNTIYF

D gene: .
V gene: TRBV6-5
clone size: .
J gene: TRBJ1-4
CDR3 DNA: TGTGCCAGCAGTTACTCGGGGTCGTCAGGGGAAAAACTGTTTTTT
CDR3 protein: CASSYSGSSGEKLFF

D gene: .
V gene: TRBV7-9
clone size: once
J gene: TRBJ1-2
CDR3 DNA: TGTGCCAGCAGCTTAGAGCCGGGGTCCTATGGCTACACCTTC
CDR3 protein: CASSLEPGSYGYTF

D gene: .
V gene: TRBV28
clone size: .
J gene: TRBJ1-2
CDR3 DNA: TGTGCCAGCAGTTTAGACACGAGCTATGGCTACACCTTC
CDR3 protein: CASSLDTSYGYTF

D gene: .
V gene: TRBV4-2
clone size: once
J gene: TRBJ2-3
CDR3 DNA: TGTGCCAGCAGCCAGGCCCAGGAAGATACGCAGTATTTT
CDR3 protein: CASSQAQEDTQYF

D gene: .
V gene: TRBV5-8
clone size: .
J gene: TRBJ2-2
CDR3 DNA: TGTGCCAGCAGCTTGCAGAACACCGGGGAGCTGTTTTTT
CDR3 protein: CASSLQNTGELFF

D gene: .
V gene: TRBV11-1
clone size: .
J gene: TRBJ2-2
CDR3 DNA: TGTGCCAGCAGCCCTGGGGGGGCTAACACCGGGGAGCTGTTTTTT
CDR3 protein: CASSPGGANTGELFF

D gene: .
V gene: TRBV19
clone size: .
J gene: TRBJ2-3
CDR3 DNA: TGTGCCTGTGGGGCCACGGGAGATACGCAGTATTTT
CDR3 protein: CACGATGDTQYF

D gene: .
V gene: TRBV3-1/TRBV3-2
clone size: .
J gene: TRBJ1-3
CDR3 DNA: TGTGCCAGCAGCCAAGACGGTGCAGGGAACACCATATATTTT
CDR3 protein: CASSQDGAGNTIYF

D gene: .
V gene: TRBV4-2
clone size: .
J gene: TRBJ2-2
CDR3 DNA: TGTGCCAGCAGCCAAGGACTAGGTTCCACCGGGGAGCTGTTTTTT
CDR3 protein: CASSQGLGSTGELFF

D gene: .
V gene: TRBV7-2
clone size: once
J gene: TRBJ2-1
CDR3 DNA: TGTGCCAGCAGCTTGCTTAGCGCCGCCACTCCCAATGAGCAGTTCTTC
CDR3 protein: CASSLLSAATPNEQFF

D gene: .
V gene: TRBV2
clone size: .
J gene: TRBJ2-7
CDR3 DNA: TGTGCCAGCAGTGAACAGGGGACACCTACCTACGAGCAGTACTTC
CDR3 protein: CASSEQGTPTYEQYF

D gene: TRBD2
V gene: TRBV4-1
clone size: .
J gene: TRBJ2-1
CDR3 DNA: TGCGCCAGCAGCCAAGGGTTGAGCGGGAGGTCTCACAATGAGCAGTTCTTC
CDR3 protein: CASSQGLSGRSHNEQFF

D gene: TRBD2
V gene: TRBV6-2/TRBV6-3
clone size: .
J gene: TRBJ2-3
CDR3 DNA: TGTGCCAGCAGTTACTCAGGGACTAGCGGCGGTCATACGCAGTATTTT
CDR3 protein: CASSYSGTSGGHTQYF

D gene: TRBD1
V gene: TRBV7-2
clone size: .
J gene: TRBJ1-4
CDR3 DNA: TGTGCCAGCAGCTCACCGGGACAGCTTAATGAAAAACTGTTTTTT
CDR3 protein: CASSSPGQLNEKLFF